This TCR beta chain was recovered during a study of T cells after yellow fever vaccination. General study results and limits: A large majority of primary-vaccination clones showed up again after the booster (around 96% CD4, around 85% CD8). Of the clonotypes, a small share occurred in both CD4 and CD8 compartments.

This clonotype was recorded many times. Its target is unknown. TCRdb recomputed calls from the 5' RACE reads with MiXCR, one row per CDR3 protein. Of about 170,000 distinct CDR3 sequences listed, 6.2% were seen once; the top ten hold roughly 3%. V gave up 1 base and J gave up 7 bases; unmatched junction bases: 4. The CDR3 sequence is 14 residues long. Germline values: CDR1 LGHNA, CDR2 YNFKEQ. The J gene is TRBJ2-1, the V gene TRBV4-2; 7 bases map to TRBD2. This clonotype originated in a man between 18 and 29 years old who received the YFV17D yellow fever vaccine. The source was CD4+ T cells sorted from PBMCs, collected on the day of the first yellow fever vaccination. The CDR3 DNA reads as TGTGCCAGCAGCCAAGGAGGCGGGGGTAATGAGCAGTTCTTC. It yields the protein CASSQGGGGNEQFF.